A selection of T cell receptor beta chains follows, all from one sample in a study of T cell repertoires in cytomegalovirus infection. TCRdb recomputed calls from the reads with MiXCR, one row per CDR3 protein. Altogether about 230,000 distinct CDR3 sequences are present, approximately 7% being singletons, with the ten largest covering more than 5.5%. The sample taken for sequencing was PBMCs. The origin of the receptors is a human donor in good health (CMV status not recorded). Some clones in this sample may be carry-over from other donors' samples. Both conserved end residues are part of each CDR3. Fields, in order: clone size, D gene, J gene, V gene, CDR3 protein, CDR3 DNA. A D gene is named only where the DNA matches it firmly. Size is omitted from some rows. Given values are once, few, many or a class for expanded clones.

-,-,TRBJ1-2,TRBV15,CATSARGDGYTF,TGTGCCACCAGCGCTAGGGGGGATGGCTACACCTTC
many,TRBD2,TRBJ2-3,TRBV20-1,CSAAGIAGGRVDTQYF,TGCAGTGCTGCGGGGATAGCGGGGGGGAGGGTAGATACGCAGTATTTT
many,-,TRBJ1-1,TRBV6-2/TRBV6-3,CASRWTENTEAFF,TGTGCCAGCAGGTGGACAGAGAACACTGAAGCTTTCTTT
many,-,TRBJ2-4,TRBV7-2,CASSLHENRAGNIQYF,TGTGCCAGCAGCTTACACGAGAACAGGGCGGGGAACATTCAGTACTTC
many,-,TRBJ1-2,TRBV6-5,CASSYSIPTANYGYTF,TGTGCCAGCAGTTACTCCATCCCGACAGCTAACTATGGCTACACCTTC
many,TRBD1,TRBJ1-6,TRBV20-1,CSARRGQGADNSPLHF,TGCAGTGCTAGAAGGGGACAGGGGGCAGATAATTCACCCCTCCACTTT
many,-,TRBJ2-3,TRBV5-6,CASSFLDQPRTDTQYF,TGTGCCAGCAGCTTTCTAGACCAGCCTCGTACAGATACGCAGTATTTT
few,TRBD2,TRBJ2-7,TRBV6-2/TRBV6-3,CASCSGSSEQYF,TGTGCCAGCTGTAGCGGGAGTAGCGAGCAGTACTTC
many,TRBD2,TRBJ2-3,TRBV18,CASSPYASGGRTDTQYF,TGTGCCAGCTCACCATACGCTAGCGGGGGGCGGACAGATACGCAGTATTTT
many,-,TRBJ2-1,TRBV5-5,CATRGGAQGFF,TGTGCCACCCGAGGGGGGGCCCAGGGGTTCTTC
many,-,TRBJ1-2,TRBV20-1,CSATMRGSNYGYTF,TGCAGTGCAACTATGAGGGGGTCTAACTATGGCTACACCTTC
-,TRBD2,TRBJ2-3,TRBV20-1,CSARVPAGSTDTQYF,TGCAGTGCTAGAGTACCAGCGGGGAGCACAGATACGCAGTATTTT
many,TRBD2,TRBJ2-2,TRBV10-2,CASSGVRGATGELFF,TGCGCCAGCAGTGGAGTGCGGGGGGCAACCGGGGAGCTGTTTTTT
many,TRBD1,TRBJ2-5,TRBV20-1,CSVPDRGFETQYF,TGCAGTGTTCCGGACAGGGGATTTGAGACCCAGTACTTC
many,TRBD1,TRBJ2-7,TRBV6-1,CASSERGQSYEQYF,TGTGCCAGCAGTGAACGGGGACAGTCCTACGAGCAGTACTTC
many,TRBD1,TRBJ1-1,TRBV28,CASSPPGQGKKQGNTEAFF,TGTGCCAGCAGTCCTCCCGGACAGGGGAAAAAACAAGGGAACACTGAAGCTTTCTTT
many,-,TRBJ1-6,TRBV25-1,CASRKNRPDGDSPLHF,TGTGCCAGCAGAAAAAACCGACCCGACGGCGATTCACCCCTCCACTTT
many,-,TRBJ2-5,TRBV7-2,CASSPGLETQYF,TGTGCCAGCAGCCCGGGACTGGAGACCCAGTACTTC
many,TRBD1,TRBJ1-6,TRBV20-1,CSASGTGNSPLHF,TGCAGTGCTTCCGGGACAGGGAATTCACCCCTCCACTTT
few,TRBD2,TRBJ2-3,TRBV6-4,CASSDFGGGRADTQYF,TGTGCCAGCAGTGACTTTGGCGGGGGGAGGGCAGATACGCAGTATTTT